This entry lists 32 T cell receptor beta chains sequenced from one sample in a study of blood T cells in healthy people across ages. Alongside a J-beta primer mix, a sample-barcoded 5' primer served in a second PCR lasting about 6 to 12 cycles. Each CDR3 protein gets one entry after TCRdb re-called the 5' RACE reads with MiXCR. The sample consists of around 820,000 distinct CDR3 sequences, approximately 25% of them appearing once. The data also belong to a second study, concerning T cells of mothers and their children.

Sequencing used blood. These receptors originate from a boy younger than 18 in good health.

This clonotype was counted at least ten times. Here the CDR3 reads CSAKTPGLNEKLFF. In DNA form, the CDR3 reads TGCAGTGCGAAAACCCCGGGTCTTAATGAAAAACTGTTTTTT. This sequence joins TRBV20-1 and TRBJ1-4; D not resolved. Germline V gives CDR1 DFQATT, CDR2 SNEGSKA (reference sequence). The CDR3 is 14 residues long. The V end lost 6 bases, the J end lost 4 bases, and 15 bases lay between the germline ends.

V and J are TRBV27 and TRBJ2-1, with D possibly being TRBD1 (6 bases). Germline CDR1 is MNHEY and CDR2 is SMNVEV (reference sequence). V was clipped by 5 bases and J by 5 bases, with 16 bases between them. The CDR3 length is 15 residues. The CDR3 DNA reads TGTGCCAGCAGTCCGGGACACCTAGCTAACAATGAGCAGTTCTTC. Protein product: CASSPGHLANNEQFF.

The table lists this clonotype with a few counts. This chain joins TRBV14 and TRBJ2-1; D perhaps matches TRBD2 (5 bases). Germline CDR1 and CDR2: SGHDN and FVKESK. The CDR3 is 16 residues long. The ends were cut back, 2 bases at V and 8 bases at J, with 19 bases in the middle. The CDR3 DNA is TGTGCCAGCAGCCAAAAGTCCGGGATCTCGTATCATGAGCAGTTCTTC. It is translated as CASSQKSGISYHEQFF.

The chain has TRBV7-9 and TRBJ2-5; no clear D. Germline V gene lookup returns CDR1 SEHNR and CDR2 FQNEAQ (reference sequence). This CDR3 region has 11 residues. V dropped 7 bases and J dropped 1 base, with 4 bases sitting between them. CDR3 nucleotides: TGTGCCAGCAACACCCAAGAGACCCAGTACTTC. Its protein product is CASNTQETQYF.

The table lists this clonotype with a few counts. CDR3 loop: CASSLLWDDTEAFF. Here the CDR3 DNA reads TGCGCCAGCAGCTTGTTATGGGATGACACTGAAGCTTTCTTT. This sequence joins TRBV5-1 and TRBJ1-1; D gene uncertain. The germline V gene has CDR1 SGHRS and CDR2 YFSETQ. The CDR3 extends over 14 amino acids. The V end was cut by 1 base, the J end by 3 bases, with 10 bases between.

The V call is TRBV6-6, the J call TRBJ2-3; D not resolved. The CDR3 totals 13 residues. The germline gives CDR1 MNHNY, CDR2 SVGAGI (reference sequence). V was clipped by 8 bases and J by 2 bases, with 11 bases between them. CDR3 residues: CASLNHPTDTQYF. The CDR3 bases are TGTGCCAGCCTGAACCACCCCACAGATACGCAGTATTTT.

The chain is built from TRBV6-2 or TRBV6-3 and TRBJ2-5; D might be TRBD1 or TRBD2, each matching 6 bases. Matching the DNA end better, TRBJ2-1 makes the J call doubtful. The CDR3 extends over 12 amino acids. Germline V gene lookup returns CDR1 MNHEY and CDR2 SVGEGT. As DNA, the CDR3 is TGTGCCAGCAGCCCGCGTGGGGGGCGGCAGTTCTTC. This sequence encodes CASSPRGGRQFF.

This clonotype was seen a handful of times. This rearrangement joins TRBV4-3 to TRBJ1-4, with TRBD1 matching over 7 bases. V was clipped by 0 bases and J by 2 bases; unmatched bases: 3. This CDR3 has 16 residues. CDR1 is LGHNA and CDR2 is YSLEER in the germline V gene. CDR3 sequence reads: CASSQDLTGTNEKLFF. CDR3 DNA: TGCGCCAGCAGCCAAGACCTGACAGGGACTAATGAAAAACTGTTTTTT.

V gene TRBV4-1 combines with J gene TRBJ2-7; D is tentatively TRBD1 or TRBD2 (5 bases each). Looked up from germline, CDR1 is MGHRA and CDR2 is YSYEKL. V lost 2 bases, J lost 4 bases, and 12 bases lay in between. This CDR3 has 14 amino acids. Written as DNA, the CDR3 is TGCGCCAGCAGCCAATCCGGGACGGATTACGAGCAGTACTTC. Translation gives CASSQSGTDYEQYF.

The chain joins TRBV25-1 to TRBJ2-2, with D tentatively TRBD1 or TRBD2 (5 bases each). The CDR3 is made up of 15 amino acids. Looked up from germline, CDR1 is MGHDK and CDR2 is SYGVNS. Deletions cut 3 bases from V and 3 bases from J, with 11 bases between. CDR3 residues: CASSEGTVDTGELFF. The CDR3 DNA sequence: TGTGCCAGCAGTGAGGGGACGGTGGACACCGGGGAGCTGTTTTTT. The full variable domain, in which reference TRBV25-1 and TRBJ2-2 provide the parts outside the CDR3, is EADIYQTPRYLVIGTGKKITLECSQTMGHDKMYWYQQDPGMELHLIHYSYGVNSTEKGDLSSESTVSRIRTEHFPLTLESARPSHTSQYLCASSEGTVDTGELFFGEGSRLTVL.

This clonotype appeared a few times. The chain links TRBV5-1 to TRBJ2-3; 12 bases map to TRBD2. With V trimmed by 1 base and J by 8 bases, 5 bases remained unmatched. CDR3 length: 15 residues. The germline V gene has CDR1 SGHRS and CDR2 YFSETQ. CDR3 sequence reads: CASSLPSGGASTQYF. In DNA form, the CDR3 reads TGCGCCAGCAGCTTGCCTAGCGGGGGGGCATCTACGCAGTATTTT.

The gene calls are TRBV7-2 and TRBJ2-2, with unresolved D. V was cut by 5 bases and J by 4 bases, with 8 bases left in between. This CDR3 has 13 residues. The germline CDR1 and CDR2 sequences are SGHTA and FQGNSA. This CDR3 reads CASSHQLTGELFF. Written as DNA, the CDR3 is TGTGCCAGCAGCCACCAGCTCACCGGGGAGCTGTTTTTT.

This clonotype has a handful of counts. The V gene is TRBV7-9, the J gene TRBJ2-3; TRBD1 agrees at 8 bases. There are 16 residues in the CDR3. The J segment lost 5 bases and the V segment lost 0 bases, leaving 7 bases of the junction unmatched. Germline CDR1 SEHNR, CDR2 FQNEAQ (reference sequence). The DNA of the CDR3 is TGTGCCAGCAGCTTAGCGGACAGGGCCCTCGGAGATACGCAGTATTTT. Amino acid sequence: CASSLADRALGDTQYF. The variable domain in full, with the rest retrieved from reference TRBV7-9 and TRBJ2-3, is DTGVSQNPRHKITKRGQNVTFRCDPISEHNRLYWYRQTLGQGPEFLTYFQNEAQLEKSRLLSDRFSAERPKGSFSTLEIQRTEQGDSAMYLCASSLADRALGDTQYFGPGTRLTVL.

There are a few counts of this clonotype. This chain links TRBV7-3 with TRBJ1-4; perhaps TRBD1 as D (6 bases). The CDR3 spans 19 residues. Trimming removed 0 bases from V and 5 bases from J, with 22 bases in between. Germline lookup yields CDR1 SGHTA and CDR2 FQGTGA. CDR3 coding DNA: TGTGCCAGCAGCTTAACGATAGGACAGCTAGGGCGCCCCAATGAAAAACTGTTTTTT. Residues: CASSLTIGQLGRPNEKLFF. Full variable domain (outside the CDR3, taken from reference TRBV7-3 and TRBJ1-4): GAGVSQTPSNKVTEKGKYVELRCDPISGHTALYWYRQSLGQGPEFLIYFQGTGAADDSGLPNDRFFAVRPEGSVSTLKIQRTERGDSAVYLCASSLTIGQLGRPNEKLFFGSGTQLSVL.

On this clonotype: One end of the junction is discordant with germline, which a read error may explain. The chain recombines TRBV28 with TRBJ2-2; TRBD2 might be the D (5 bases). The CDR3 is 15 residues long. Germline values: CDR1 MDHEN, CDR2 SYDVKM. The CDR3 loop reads CASRAGAANTGELVF. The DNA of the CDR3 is TGTGCCAGCAGGGCGGGTGCCGCGAACACCGGGGAGCTGGTTTTT. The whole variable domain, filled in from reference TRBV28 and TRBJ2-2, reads DVKVTQSSRYLVKRTGEKVFLECVQDMDHENMFWYRQDPGLGLRLIYFSYDVKMKEKGDIPEGYSVSREKKERFSLILESASTNQTSMYLCASRAGAANTGELVFGEGSRLTVL.

The CDR3 DNA is TGCAGTGCTAGTTCACCGGGGGAGACGACCCAGTACTTC. It specifies CSASSPGETTQYF. This sequence joins TRBV20-1 and TRBJ2-5, with a tentative D call TRBD2 (6 bases). This CDR3 is built from 13 residues. CDR1 and CDR2 (germline): DFQATT, SNEGSKA (reference sequence). With 3 bases removed from V and 7 bases from J, the gap between germline ends came to 15 bases.

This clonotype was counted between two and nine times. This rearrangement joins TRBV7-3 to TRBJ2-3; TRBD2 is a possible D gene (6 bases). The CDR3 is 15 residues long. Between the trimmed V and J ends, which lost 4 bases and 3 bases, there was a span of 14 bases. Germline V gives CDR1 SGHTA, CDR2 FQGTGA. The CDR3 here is CASSSTGLSTDTQYF. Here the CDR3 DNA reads TGTGCCAGCAGCTCCACGGGACTCTCGACAGATACGCAGTATTTT.

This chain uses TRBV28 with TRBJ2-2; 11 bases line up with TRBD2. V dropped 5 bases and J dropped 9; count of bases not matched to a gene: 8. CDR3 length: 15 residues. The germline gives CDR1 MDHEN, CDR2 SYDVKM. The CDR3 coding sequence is TGTGCCAGCAGTCCCCCCCTAGCGGGAGGCCGGGAGCTGTTTTTT. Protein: CASSPPLAGGRELFF.

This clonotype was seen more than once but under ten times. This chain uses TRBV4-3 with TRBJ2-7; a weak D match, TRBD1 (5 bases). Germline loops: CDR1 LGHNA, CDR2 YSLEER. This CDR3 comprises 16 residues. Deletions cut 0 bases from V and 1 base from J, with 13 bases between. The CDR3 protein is CASSQDYSGPSYEQYF. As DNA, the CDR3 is TGCGCCAGCAGCCAAGATTACTCAGGGCCGTCCTACGAGCAGTACTTC.

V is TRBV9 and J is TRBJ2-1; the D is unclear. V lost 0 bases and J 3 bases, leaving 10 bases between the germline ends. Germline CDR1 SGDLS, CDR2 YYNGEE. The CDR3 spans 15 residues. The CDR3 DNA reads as TGTGCCAGCAGCGTAGTCTTAGCAGGCTACAATGAGCAGTTCTTC. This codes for CASSVVLAGYNEQFF.

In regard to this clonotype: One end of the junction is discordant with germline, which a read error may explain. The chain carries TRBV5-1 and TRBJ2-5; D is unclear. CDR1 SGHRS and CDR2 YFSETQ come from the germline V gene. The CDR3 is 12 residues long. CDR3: CTSSVDQETQYF. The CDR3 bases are TGCACCAGCAGTGTAGATCAAGAGACCCAGTACTTC.

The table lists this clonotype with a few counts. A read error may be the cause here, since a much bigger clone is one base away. DNA of the CDR3: TGTGCCAGCAGCTTGGTCACAGGGGTAGGTAATCCACCCCTCCACTTT. Its translation is CASSLVTGVGNPPLHF. This sequence joins TRBV7-9 and TRBJ1-6, with 7 bases lining up with TRBD1. Germline V gives CDR1 SEHNR, CDR2 FQNEAQ (reference sequence). The CDR3 length is 16 residues.

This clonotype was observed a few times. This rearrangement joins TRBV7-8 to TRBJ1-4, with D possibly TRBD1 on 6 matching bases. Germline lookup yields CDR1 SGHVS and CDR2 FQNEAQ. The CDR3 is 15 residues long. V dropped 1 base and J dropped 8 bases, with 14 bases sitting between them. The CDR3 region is CASSLVGGEGEKLFF. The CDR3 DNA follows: TGTGCCAGCAGCTTAGTAGGGGGAGAAGGCGAAAAACTGTTTTTT. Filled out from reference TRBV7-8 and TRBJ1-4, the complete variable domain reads GAGVSQSPRYKVAKRGQDVALRCDPISGHVSLFWYQQALGQGPEFLTYFQNEAQLDKSGLPSDRFFAERPEGSVSTLKIQRTQQEDSAVYLCASSLVGGEGEKLFFGSGTQLSVL.

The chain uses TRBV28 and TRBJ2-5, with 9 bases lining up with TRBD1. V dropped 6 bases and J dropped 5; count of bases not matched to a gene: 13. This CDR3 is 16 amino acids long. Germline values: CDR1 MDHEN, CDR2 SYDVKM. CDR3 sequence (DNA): TGTGCCAGCAGCGTTACCGGGACAGGGCTTCAGGAGACCCAGTACTTC. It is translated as CASSVTGTGLQETQYF.

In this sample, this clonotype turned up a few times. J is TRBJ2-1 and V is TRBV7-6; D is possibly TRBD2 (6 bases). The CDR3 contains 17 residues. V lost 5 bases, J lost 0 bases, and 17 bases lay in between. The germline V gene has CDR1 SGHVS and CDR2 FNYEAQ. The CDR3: CASSTPTRGSSYNEQFF. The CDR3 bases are TGTGCCAGCAGCACCCCGACTAGGGGAAGCTCCTACAATGAGCAGTTCTTC. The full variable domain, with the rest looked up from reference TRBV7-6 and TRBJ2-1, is GAGVSQSPRYKVTKRGQDVALRCDPISGHVSLYWYRQALGQGPEFLTYFNYEAQQDKSGLPNDRFSAERPEGSISTLTIQRTEQRDSAMYRCASSTPTRGSSYNEQFFGPGTRLTVL.

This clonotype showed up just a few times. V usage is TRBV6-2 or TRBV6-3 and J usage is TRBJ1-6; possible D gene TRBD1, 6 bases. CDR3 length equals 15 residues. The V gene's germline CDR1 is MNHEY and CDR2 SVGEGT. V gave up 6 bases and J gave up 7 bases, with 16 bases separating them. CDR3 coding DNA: TGTGCCAGCAGGCTACAGGGAGGTGTGAATTCACCCCTCCACTTT. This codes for CASRLQGGVNSPLHF.

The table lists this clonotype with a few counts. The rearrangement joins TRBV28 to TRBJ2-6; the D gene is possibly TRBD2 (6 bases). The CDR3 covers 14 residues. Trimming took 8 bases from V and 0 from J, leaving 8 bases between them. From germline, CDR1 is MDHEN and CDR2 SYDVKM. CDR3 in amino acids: CASGGFSGANVLTF. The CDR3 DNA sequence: TGTGCCAGCGGAGGGTTCTCTGGGGCCAACGTCCTGACTTTC.

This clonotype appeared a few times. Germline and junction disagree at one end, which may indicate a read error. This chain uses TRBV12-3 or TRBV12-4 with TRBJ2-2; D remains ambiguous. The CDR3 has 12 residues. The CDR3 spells CACSFRAGELFF. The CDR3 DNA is TGTGCCTGCAGTTTTCGGGCCGGGGAGCTGTTTTTT.

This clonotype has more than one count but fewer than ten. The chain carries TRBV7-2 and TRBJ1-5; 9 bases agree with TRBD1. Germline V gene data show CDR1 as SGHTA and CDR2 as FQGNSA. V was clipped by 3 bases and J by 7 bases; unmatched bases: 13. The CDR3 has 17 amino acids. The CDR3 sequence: CASSFGTGKPFNQPQHF. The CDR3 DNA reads TGTGCCAGCAGCTTCGGGACAGGGAAACCTTTCAACCAGCCCCAGCATTTT.

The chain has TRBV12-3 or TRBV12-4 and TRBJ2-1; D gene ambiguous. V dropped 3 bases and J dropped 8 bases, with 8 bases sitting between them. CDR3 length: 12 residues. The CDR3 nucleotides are TGTGCCAGCAGTTTCTCTTCGCATGAGCAGTTCTTC. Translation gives CASSFSSHEQFF.

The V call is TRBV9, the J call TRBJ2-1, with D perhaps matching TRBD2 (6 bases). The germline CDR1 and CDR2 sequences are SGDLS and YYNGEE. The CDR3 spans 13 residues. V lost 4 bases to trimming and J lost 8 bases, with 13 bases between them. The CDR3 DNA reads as TGTGCCAGCAGCCCCCGGGCGGGGTATGAGCAGTTCTTC. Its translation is CASSPRAGYEQFF.

The CDR3 region has the DNA TGTGCCAGCAGCCCTAAATATGACAGGGGCCCCTCCTACGAGCAGTACTTC. Protein product: CASSPKYDRGPSYEQYF. This sequence joins TRBV25-1 and TRBJ2-7, with TRBD1 matching 8 bases. The germline CDR1 and CDR2 sequences are MGHDK and SYGVNS. The junction had 13 bases not matched to a gene; V was cut back by 6 bases and J by 0 bases. The CDR3 covers 17 residues.